This TCR beta chain was obtained from a study of response to subunit inactivated influenza vaccine. MiXCR, run by TCRdb on the RT-PCR reads, gives a single entry per CDR3 protein. The sample holds under 200,000 distinct CDR3 sequences, approximately 11% seen once. There are a few counts of this clonotype. Trimming stripped 1 base from V and 0 bases from J, with 9 bases between. Germline loops: CDR1 LGHNA, CDR2 YSLEER. This CDR3 has 15 residues. The rearrangement uses TRBV4-3 and TRBJ1-2; weak D call: TRBD1 (6 bases). The sequence was collected from a middle-aged man who received an inactivated influenza vaccine. This sample comprised non-naive T cells sorted from PBMCs, obtained about 40 days after vaccination. The chain's CDR3 is CASSQGTASNYGYTF. The CDR3 region has the DNA TGCGCCAGCAGCCAAGGGACAGCCTCTAACTATGGCTACACCTTC.